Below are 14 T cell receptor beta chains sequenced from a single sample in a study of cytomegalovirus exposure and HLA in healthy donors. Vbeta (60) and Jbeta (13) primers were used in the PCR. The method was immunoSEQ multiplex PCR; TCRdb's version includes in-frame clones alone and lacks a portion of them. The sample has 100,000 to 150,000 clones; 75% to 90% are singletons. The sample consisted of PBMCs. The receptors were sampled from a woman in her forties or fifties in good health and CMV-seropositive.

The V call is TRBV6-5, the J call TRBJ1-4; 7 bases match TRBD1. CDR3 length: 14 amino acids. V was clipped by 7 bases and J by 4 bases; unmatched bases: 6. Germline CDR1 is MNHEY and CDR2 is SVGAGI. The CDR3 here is CASNPSGGNEKLFF. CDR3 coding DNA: TGTGCCAGCAATCCTTCAGGGGGTAATGAAAAACTGTTTTTT.

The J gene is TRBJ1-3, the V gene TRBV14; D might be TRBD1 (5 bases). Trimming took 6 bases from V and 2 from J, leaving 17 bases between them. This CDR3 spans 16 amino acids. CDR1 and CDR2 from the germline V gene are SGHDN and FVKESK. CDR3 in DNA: TGTGCCAGCAGTCGACTGGGGGGTTCTGCTGGAAACACCATATATTTT. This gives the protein CASSRLGGSAGNTIYF.

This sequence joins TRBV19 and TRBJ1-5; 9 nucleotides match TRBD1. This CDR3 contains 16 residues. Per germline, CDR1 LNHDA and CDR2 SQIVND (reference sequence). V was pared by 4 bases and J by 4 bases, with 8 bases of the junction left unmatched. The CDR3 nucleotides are TGTGCCAGTAGTACCCTTTTTGACAGGGGGAATCAGCCCCAGCATTTT. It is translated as CASSTLFDRGNQPQHF.

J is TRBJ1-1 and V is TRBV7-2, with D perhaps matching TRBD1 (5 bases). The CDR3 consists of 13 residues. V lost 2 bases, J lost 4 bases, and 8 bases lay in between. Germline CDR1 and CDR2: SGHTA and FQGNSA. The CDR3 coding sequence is TGTGCCAGCAGCTTAAGGAGGGGCACTGAAGCTTTCTTT. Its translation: CASSLRRGTEAFF. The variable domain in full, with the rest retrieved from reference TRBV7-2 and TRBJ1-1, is GAGVSQSPSNKVTEKGKDVELRCDPISGHTALYWYRQSLGQGLEFLIYFQGNSAPDKSGLPSDRFSAERTGGSVSTLTIQRTQQEDSAVYLCASSLRRGTEAFFGQGTRLTVV.

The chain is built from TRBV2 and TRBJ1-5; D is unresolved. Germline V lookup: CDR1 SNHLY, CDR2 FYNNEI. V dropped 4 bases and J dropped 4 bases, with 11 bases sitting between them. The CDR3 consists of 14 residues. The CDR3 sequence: CASSGLNQNQPQHF. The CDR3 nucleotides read TGTGCCAGCAGTGGCTTGAACCAGAATCAGCCCCAGCATTTT. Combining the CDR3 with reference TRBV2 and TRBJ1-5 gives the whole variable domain EPEVTQTPSHQVTQMGQEVILRCVPISNHLYFYWYRQILGQKVEFLVSFYNNEISEKSEIFDDQFSVERPDGSNFTLKIRSTKLEDSAMYFCASSGLNQNQPQHFGDGTRLSIL.

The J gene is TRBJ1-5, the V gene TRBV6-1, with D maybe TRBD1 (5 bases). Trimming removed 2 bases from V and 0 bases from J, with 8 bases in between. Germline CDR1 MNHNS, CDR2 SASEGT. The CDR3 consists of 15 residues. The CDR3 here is CASSENRFSNQPQHF. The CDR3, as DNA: TGTGCCAGCAGTGAAAACAGGTTTAGCAATCAGCCCCAGCATTTT.

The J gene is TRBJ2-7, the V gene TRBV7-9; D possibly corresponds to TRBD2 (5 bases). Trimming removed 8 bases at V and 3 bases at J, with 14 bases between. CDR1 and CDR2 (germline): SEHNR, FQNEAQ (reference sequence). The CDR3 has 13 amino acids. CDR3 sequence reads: CASATGSGYEQYF. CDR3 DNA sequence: TGTGCCAGCGCGACCGGCAGCGGCTACGAGCAGTACTTC.

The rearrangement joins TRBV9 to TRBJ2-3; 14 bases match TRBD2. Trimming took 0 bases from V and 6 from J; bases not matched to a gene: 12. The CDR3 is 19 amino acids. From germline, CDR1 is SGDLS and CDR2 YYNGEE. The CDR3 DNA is TGTGCCAGCAGCGTAGACCTCGGGGGGACTAGCGGGAGTCTCGATACGCAGTATTTT. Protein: CASSVDLGGTSGSLDTQYF. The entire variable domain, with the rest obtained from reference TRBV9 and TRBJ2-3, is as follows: DSGVTQTPKHLITATGQRVTLRCSPRSGDLSVYWYQQSLDQGLQFLIQYYNGEERAKGNILERFSAQQFPDLHSELNLSSLELGDSALYFCASSVDLGGTSGSLDTQYFGPGTRLTVL.

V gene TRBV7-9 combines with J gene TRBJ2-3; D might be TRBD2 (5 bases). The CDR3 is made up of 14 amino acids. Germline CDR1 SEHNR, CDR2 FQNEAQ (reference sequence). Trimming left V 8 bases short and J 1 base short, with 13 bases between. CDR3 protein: CASAPRVRTDTQYF. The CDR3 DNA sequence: TGTGCCAGCGCCCCGAGGGTGCGCACAGATACGCAGTATTTT.

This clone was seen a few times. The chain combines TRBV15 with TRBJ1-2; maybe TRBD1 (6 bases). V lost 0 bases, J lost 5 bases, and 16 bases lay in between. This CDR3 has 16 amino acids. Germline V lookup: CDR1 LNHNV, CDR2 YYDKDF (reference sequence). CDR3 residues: CATSRDLRGGEYGYTF. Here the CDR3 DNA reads TGTGCCACCAGCAGAGATCTGAGAGGGGGGGAGTATGGCTACACCTTC.

The CDR3 sequence is CAISESTQTRYEQYF. The CDR3 bases are TGTGCCATCAGTGAGTCGACACAGACCCGATACGAGCAGTACTTC. The chain carries TRBV10-3 and TRBJ2-7; D remains ambiguous. V gave up 0 bases and J gave up 4 bases, with 13 bases separating them. This CDR3 has 15 residues. CDR1 and CDR2 (germline): ENHRY, SYGVKD.

The CDR3 is CASSWGGNTGELFF. The CDR3 DNA sequence: TGCGCCAGCAGCTGGGGGGGCAACACCGGGGAGCTGTTTTTT. The genes are TRBV5-1 and TRBJ2-2; maybe TRBD2 (7 bases). Germline lookup yields CDR1 SGHRS and CDR2 YFSETQ. With 3 bases removed from V and 2 bases from J, the gap between germline ends came to 8 bases. The CDR3 runs 14 residues.

In DNA, the CDR3 is TGTGCCAGCAGCGGGGGACCGAGCTCTGGAAACACCATATATTTT. Its protein product is CASSGGPSSGNTIYF. The chain has TRBV2 and TRBJ1-3, with a tentative D call TRBD1 (5 bases). Germline V gene data show CDR1 as SNHLY and CDR2 as FYNNEI. The V end was cut by 6 bases, the J end by 0 bases, with 12 bases between. This CDR3 is 15 amino acids long.

Here the CDR3 reads CASSFSTGLAGTGDTIYEQYF. CDR3 nucleotide sequence: TGTGCCAGCAGTTTCTCCACCGGACTAGCGGGAACGGGCGATACTATCTACGAGCAGTACTTC. V gene TRBV28 combines with J gene TRBJ2-7; TRBD2 matches 12 bases. Germline V gene sequence: CDR1 MDHEN, CDR2 SYDVKM. With V trimmed by 3 bases and J by 3 bases, 21 bases remained unmatched. The CDR3 is 21 residues long.